Given below is one T cell receptor beta chain in context. The antigen is not known. This record comes from a study of T cell repertoires in aging, cancer and after chemotherapy. Rearranged V-D-J TRB sequences were amplified with a mixed TRB-A/B primer pool. TCRdb reprocessed the multiplex PCR reads with MiXCR, giving one entry per CDR3 protein. This table has 9,500 to 11,000 distinct CDR3 sequences, 25% to 35% appearing once. Study observations and caveats: In healthy donors, age-related TCR diversity loss mainly reflected lost richness.

The template was genomic DNA from peripheral blood, not RNA. Germline values: CDR1 KGHDR, CDR2 SFDVKD. The CDR3 is made up of 14 amino acids. V dropped 2 bases and J dropped 10 bases, with 13 bases sitting between them. This sequence was found in a human donor in good health. The chain recombines TRBV24-1 with TRBJ1-4; D remains unclear. Material for sequencing was blood. Written as DNA, the CDR3 is TGTGCCACCAGTGATTCCGGTGCGCTCGGAAAACTGTTTTTT. As protein: CATSDSGALGKLFF.